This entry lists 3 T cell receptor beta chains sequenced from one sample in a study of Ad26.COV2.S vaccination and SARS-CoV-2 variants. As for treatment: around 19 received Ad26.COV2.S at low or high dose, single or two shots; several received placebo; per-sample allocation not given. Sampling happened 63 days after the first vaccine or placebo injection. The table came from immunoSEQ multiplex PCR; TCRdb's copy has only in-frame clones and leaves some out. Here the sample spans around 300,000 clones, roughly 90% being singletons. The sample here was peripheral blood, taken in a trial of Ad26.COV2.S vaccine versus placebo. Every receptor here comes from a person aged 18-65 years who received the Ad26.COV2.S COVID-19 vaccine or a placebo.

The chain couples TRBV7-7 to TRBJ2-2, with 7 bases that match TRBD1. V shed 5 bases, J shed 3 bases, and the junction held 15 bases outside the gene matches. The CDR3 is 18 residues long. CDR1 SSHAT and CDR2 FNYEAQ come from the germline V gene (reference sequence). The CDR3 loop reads CASSPYPPLTGYTGELFF. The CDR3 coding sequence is TGTGCCAGCAGCCCTTATCCCCCCTTGACAGGGTACACCGGGGAGCTGTTTTTT.

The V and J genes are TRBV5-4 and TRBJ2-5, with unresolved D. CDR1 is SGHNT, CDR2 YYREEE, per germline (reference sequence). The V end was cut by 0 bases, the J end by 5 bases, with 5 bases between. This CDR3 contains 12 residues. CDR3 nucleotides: TGTGCCAGCAGCTTGGCTGGTGAGACCCAGTACTTC. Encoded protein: CASSLAGETQYF.

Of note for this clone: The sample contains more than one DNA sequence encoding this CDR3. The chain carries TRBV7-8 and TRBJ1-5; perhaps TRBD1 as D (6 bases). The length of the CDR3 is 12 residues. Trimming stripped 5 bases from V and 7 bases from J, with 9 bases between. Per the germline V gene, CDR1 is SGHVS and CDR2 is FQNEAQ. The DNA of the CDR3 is TGTGCCAGCAGCGGGGGCGGGCAGCCCCAGCATTTT. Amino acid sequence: CASSGGGQPQHF.